Sequencing of this T cell receptor beta chain was carried out in a study of blood T cell repertoires in COVID-19 (TCRdb year 2020). For context, the study as a whole: The collaborator samples originated in the United States, Italy and Spain and spanned the acute and convalescent phases of COVID-19. The samples were drawn from the first 160 participants of the ongoing ImmuneRACE study and from more than 1,000 subjects provided by 6 global collaborators. The dataset comprised deeply sampled blood TCRbeta repertoires from subjects exposed to, actively infected with, or recovered from COVID-19. The repertoires were released in a freely available public database intended as a resource for research on the immune response to SARS-CoV-2. The prospective study material was composed of cDNA or gDNA derived from T cells, B-cell-depleted T cells, or PBMCs. Sample metadata almost always included a de-identified subject ID, COVID-19 status, age in years and sex. HLA class I and class II types, where available, came from metadata supplied by the sample provider rather than from assay-based typing.

Broad study findings and their caveats: The quantity of clinical and demographic metadata differed by source and by participant and was supplied without curation.

The germline V gene sets CDR1 to SGDLS and CDR2 to YYNGEE. There are 16 amino acids in the CDR3, from cysteine to phenylalanine inclusive. Of all the DNA, just the CDR3 is kept, 48 bases in frame from base 1. Trimming removed 6 bases from V and 6 bases from J; the gene matches leave 14 bases unexplained. TCRbeta CDR3 regions were amplified from genomic DNA using the immunoSEQ Assay, a bias-controlled multiplex PCR. The published analysis was carried out like this. Within the assay, amplification of reference gene primers was used to estimate how many nucleated cells each sample contained. To quantify the absolute abundance of each unique TCRbeta CDR3 rearrangement, sequence reads were collapsed and filtered. For each sample, productive Simpson clonality was calculated as the square root of Simpson's diversity index across productive rearrangements. This is the immuneACCESS table as TCRdb keeps it, with only in-frame sequences that have V and J called. A part of the clones is gone; compared with another copy, unresolved V genes explain less than half, and the rest is unexplained. V and J calls and clone size are as listed in that table; D and trimming were resolved from the DNA. For this sample the table gives fewer than 350,000 clones, of which around 85% were detected only once. Of the sample, less than 2.5% falls within the top ten clones.

This clone was seen just once. The antigen this receptor binds is unknown. Per-base quality was not reported, and no clone a single base away is much larger than it. In the prospective study, participants were about 18 to 95 years old, resided in 24 geographic areas of the United States, and were enrolled through a virtual design. In the prospective study, cohorts were assigned on the basis of participant-reported clinical history obtained from a screening survey and a study questionnaire. Recovered participants in ImmuneRACE Cohort 3 were defined as having two consecutive negative NP/OP PCR tests, clearance from a healthcare professional, or resolution of symptoms. In the prospective study, mobile phlebotomists collected whole blood, serum and a nasopharyngeal or oropharyngeal swab from each participant. Prospective study participants could optionally give additional blood draws and questionnaires over an approximately two-month period. Blood samples from the prospective study were shipped frozen or at room temperature prior to DNA extraction.

The sequenced material came from PBMCs or T cells enriched from blood (not recorded which). The rearranged segments are TRBV9 and TRBJ1-2, with 10 bases matching TRBD1. This sequence originates from a man younger than 40 who had recovered from COVID-19. CDR3 sequence: CASTRDPGQGLDGYTF. The nucleotides are TGTGCCAGCACGAGAGATCCGGGACAGGGGCTGGATGGCTACACCTTC.